The source of this T cell receptor beta chain is a study of blood T cell repertoires in COVID-19. This CDR3 comprises 15 residues. The V end lost 4 bases, the J end lost 3 bases, and 14 bases lay between the germline ends. Germline V gene data show CDR1 as SGDLS and CDR2 as YYNGEE. This table comes from immunoSEQ multiplex PCR, and its TCRdb copy is limited to in-frame clones, with some not included. Altogether fewer than 300,000 clones are present, 75% to 90% being singletons, with the ten largest covering about 1.6%. The gene calls are TRBV9 and TRBJ1-5, with TRBD1 as a possible D gene (5 bases). Sequenced input: peripheral blood. The TCR sequence derives from a middle-aged woman who had recovered from COVID-19. The CDR3 here is CASSYGAGVNQPQHF. The CDR3 nucleotides are TGTGCCAGCAGCTATGGGGCGGGGGTCAATCAGCCCCAGCATTTT. The complete variable domain, with remaining parts taken from reference TRBV9 and TRBJ1-5, reads DSGVTQTPKHLITATGQRVTLRCSPRSGDLSVYWYQQSLDQGLQFLIQYYNGEERAKGNILERFSAQQFPDLHSELNLSSLELGDSALYFCASSYGAGVNQPQHFGDGTRLSIL.